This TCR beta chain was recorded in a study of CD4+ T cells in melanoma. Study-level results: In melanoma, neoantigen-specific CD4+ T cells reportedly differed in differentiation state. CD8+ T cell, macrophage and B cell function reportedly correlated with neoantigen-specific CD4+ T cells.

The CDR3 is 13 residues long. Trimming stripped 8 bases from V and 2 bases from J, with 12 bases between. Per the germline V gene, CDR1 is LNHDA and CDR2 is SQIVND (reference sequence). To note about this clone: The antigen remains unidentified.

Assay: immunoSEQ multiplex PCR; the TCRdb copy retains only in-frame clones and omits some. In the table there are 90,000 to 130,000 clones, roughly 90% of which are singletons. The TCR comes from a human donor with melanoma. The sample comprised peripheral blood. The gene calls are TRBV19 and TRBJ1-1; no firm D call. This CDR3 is CASAEGANTEAFF. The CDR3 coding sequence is TGTGCCAGTGCCGAGGGAGCCAACACTGAAGCTTTCTTT.